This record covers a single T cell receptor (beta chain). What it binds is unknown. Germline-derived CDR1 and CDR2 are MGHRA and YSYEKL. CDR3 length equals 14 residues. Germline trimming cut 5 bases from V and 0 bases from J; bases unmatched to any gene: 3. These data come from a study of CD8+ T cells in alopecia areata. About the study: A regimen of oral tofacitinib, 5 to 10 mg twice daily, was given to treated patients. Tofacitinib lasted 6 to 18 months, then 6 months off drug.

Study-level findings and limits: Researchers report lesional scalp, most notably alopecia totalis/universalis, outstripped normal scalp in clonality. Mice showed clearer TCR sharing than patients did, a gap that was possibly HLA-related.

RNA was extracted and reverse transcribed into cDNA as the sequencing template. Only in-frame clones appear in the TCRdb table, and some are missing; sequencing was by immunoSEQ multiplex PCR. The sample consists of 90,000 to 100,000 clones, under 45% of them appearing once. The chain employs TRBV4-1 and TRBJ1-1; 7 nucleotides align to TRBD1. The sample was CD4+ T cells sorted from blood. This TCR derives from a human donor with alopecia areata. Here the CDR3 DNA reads TGCGCCAGCAGCACGAGGGGGCTGAACACTGAAGCTTTCTTT. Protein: CASSTRGLNTEAFF.